The 15 T cell receptor beta chains in this list originate from one sample, sequenced in a study of OX40 agonist ivuxolimab in advanced cancers. Only in-frame clones appear in the TCRdb table, and some are missing; sequencing was by immunoSEQ multiplex PCR. The data contain 70,000 to 95,000 clones, approximately 85% of them seen just once; the ten biggest clones take up less than 5%. The source was CD4+ or CD8+ T cells sorted from blood, collected in a trial of the OX40 agonist ivuxolimab. These receptors were collected from an adult with an advanced solid tumor such as melanoma, head and neck, liver or kidney cancer.

The chain carries TRBV6-6 and TRBJ1-1; D not certain. This CDR3 contains 13 residues. Germline loops: CDR1 MNHNY, CDR2 SVGAGI (reference sequence). The germline V and J ends were trimmed by 5 bases and 3 bases, with 10 bases remaining between them. In DNA form, the CDR3 reads TGTGCCAGCAGTCCCCTGATGTACACTGAAGCTTTCTTT. It is translated as CASSPLMYTEAFF.

The CDR3, as DNA: TGTGCCAGCAGCACAGACAGGGGGGGATTATCCCTCCACTTT. Encoded protein: CASSTDRGGLSLHF. The chain employs TRBV2 and TRBJ1-6, with 9 positions matching TRBD1. Germline trimming cut 6 bases from V and 14 bases from J; bases unmatched to any gene: 11. This CDR3 comprises 14 residues. Germline V gene lookup returns CDR1 SNHLY and CDR2 FYNNEI. The full variable domain, rest sourced from reference TRBV2 and TRBJ1-6, is EPEVTQTPSHQVTQMGQEVILRCVPISNHLYFYWYRQILGQKVEFLVSFYNNEISEKSEIFDDQFSVERPDGSNFTLKIRSTKLEDSAMYFCASSTDRGGLSLHFGNGTRLTVT.

This chain links TRBV7-9 with TRBJ2-3; 8 bases agree with TRBD1. The V segment lost 1 base and the J segment 1 base; nucleotides outside the gene matches: 4. The CDR3 is 16 residues long. From germline, CDR1 is SEHNR and CDR2 FQNEAQ (reference sequence). CDR3 nucleotide sequence: TGTGCCAGCAGCTTAGATCCGGGACAGGGCACAGATACGCAGTATTTT. Encoded protein: CASSLDPGQGTDTQYF.

The chain combines TRBV9 with TRBJ2-1; tentative D call: TRBD2 (6 bases). This CDR3 is built from 18 residues. Trimming took off 0 bases at V and 0 bases at J, with 16 bases between the two ends. Germline V CDR1 and CDR2: SGDLS, YYNGEE. The DNA of the CDR3 is TGTGCCAGCAGCGTAGTCCCTAGCGAGGGTAGCTCCTACAATGAGCAGTTCTTC. Protein product: CASSVVPSEGSSYNEQFF.

This chain links TRBV28 with TRBJ2-3; 8 nucleotides align to TRBD1. CDR3 length: 14 amino acids. Unmatched junction bases numbered 1, after V lost 2 bases and J lost 3 bases. CDR1 is MDHEN, CDR2 SYDVKM, per germline. The CDR3 here is CASSLTGGTDTQYF. The CDR3 DNA sequence: TGTGCCAGCAGTTTAACAGGGGGAACAGATACGCAGTATTTT.

V gene TRBV5-1 combines with J gene TRBJ2-7; 8 bases fit TRBD2. Trimming cost V 2 bases and J 4 bases; bases outside gene matches: 2. Germline V gives CDR1 SGHRS, CDR2 YFSETQ. CDR3 length: 13 residues. The CDR3 is CASSFTSGYEQYF. The DNA for the CDR3 is TGCGCCAGCAGCTTTACTAGCGGATACGAGCAGTACTTC.

A note on this clone: At one end, the junction sequence differs from germline, possibly due to a read error. The chain uses TRBV6-1 and TRBJ2-4; 9 bases map to TRBD2. In germline, CDR1 is MNHNS, CDR2 SASEGT. This CDR3 contains 13 residues. The CDR3 sequence is CASSELAGVSPHF. The CDR3 nucleotides read TGTGCCAGCAGTGAATTAGCGGGAGTTTCGCCGCACTTC.

The gene calls are TRBV10-3 and TRBJ1-2; TRBD1 agrees at 8 bases. J gave up 0 bases and V 5 bases, and 2 bases lay outside the gene matches. Per the germline V gene, CDR1 is ENHRY and CDR2 is SYGVKD. The CDR3 covers 14 residues. CDR3 nucleotides: TGTGCCATCAGTCTACAGGGGGCTAACTATGGCTACACCTTC. Its protein product is CAISLQGANYGYTF.

The chain combines TRBV5-1 with TRBJ2-2; 9 positions match TRBD2. Trimming cost V 0 bases and J 0 bases; bases outside gene matches: 3. The CDR3 consists of 17 residues. Germline CDR1 and CDR2: SGHRS and YFSETQ. CDR3 sequence reads: CASSLAAGGSNTGELFF. The DNA of the CDR3 is TGCGCCAGCAGCTTGGCAGCGGGAGGATCGAACACCGGGGAGCTGTTTTTT.

The chain recombines TRBV6-4 with TRBJ1-3; D gene ambiguous. CDR3 size: 12 residues. V gave up 7 bases and J gave up 7 bases, with 11 bases separating them. CDR1 and CDR2 (germline): MRHNA, SNTAGT. The CDR3 bases are TGTGCCAGCATCGTTTTGGAGAACACCATATATTTT. It codes for CASIVLENTIYF.

This clone was picked up one time. The chain is built from TRBV12-5 and TRBJ2-5; maybe TRBD2 (7 bases). The CDR3 is 20 amino acids. Deletions cut 2 bases from V and 2 bases from J, with 27 bases between. Germline assignment: CDR1 LGHNT and CDR2 FRNRAP. The CDR3 here is CASGLSGGPFGGSYQETQYF. CDR3 bases: TGTGCTAGTGGTTTGTCCGGGGGCCCGTTTGGCGGGAGTTATCAAGAGACCCAGTACTTC.

The chain carries TRBV6-1 and TRBJ2-7; D remains unclear. The V end was cut by 11 bases, the J end by 4 bases, with 12 bases between. The germline V gene has CDR1 MNHNS and CDR2 SASEGT. The CDR3 runs to 11 residues. CDR3 loop: CASALVYEQYF. The CDR3 nucleotides are TGTGCCTCCGCATTGGTTTACGAGCAGTACTTC.

This clone has a single count. The chain carries TRBV19 and TRBJ2-1; 8 bases fit TRBD2. The J segment lost 7 bases and the V segment lost 3 bases, leaving 11 bases of the junction unmatched. Germline V gives CDR1 LNHDA, CDR2 SQIVND (reference sequence). There are 16 residues in the CDR3. The CDR3 DNA reads as TGTGCCAGTAGTATTCCTCCAGCGGGAGATGGAAATGAGCAGTTCTTC. It yields the protein CASSIPPAGDGNEQFF. Combining the CDR3 with reference TRBV19 and TRBJ2-1 gives the whole variable domain DGGITQSPKYLFRKEGQNVTLSCEQNLNHDAMYWYRQDPGQGLRLIYYSQIVNDFQKGDIAEGYSVSREKKESFPLTVTSAQKNPTAFYLCASSIPPAGDGNEQFFGPGTRLTVL.

The CDR3 bases are TGTGCCAGCAGGGCGACTAGCGCTGGATACGAGCAGTACTTC. Its protein is CASRATSAGYEQYF. The chain links TRBV6-5 to TRBJ2-7; 8 positions match TRBD2. Trimming cost V 6 bases and J 4 bases; bases outside gene matches: 8. There are 14 residues in the CDR3. Germline CDR1 is MNHEY and CDR2 is SVGAGI.

The chain carries TRBV4-2 and TRBJ2-7; D remains ambiguous. The CDR3 is 13 amino acids. Germline V gene sequence: CDR1 LGHNA, CDR2 YNFKEQ. V shed 4 bases and J shed 6 bases, with 13 bases lying between them. The CDR3 protein is CASSRVNSVEQYF. The CDR3 coding sequence is TGTGCCAGCAGCCGTGTGAATAGTGTCGAGCAGTACTTC.